This T cell receptor beta chain was observed in a study of regulatory T cells in long-lasting Graves disease. At least ten counts were recorded for this clonotype. Per the germline V gene, CDR1 is ENHRY and CDR2 is SYGVKD. This CDR3 comprises 13 residues. V gave up 2 bases and J gave up 5 bases, with 6 bases separating them. The time point denotes: newly diagnosed GD, antithyroid drugs for less than 3 months. From PBMCs, RNA was extracted and then used to make the TCR library. The patients were enrolled through endocrinology in Xi'an, China. Arm-PCR of CDR3 regions with iRepertoire HTBI primers generated TCR beta libraries. From the multiplex PCR reads, TCRdb called clonotypes with MiXCR, one entry per CDR3 protein. Of approximately 300,000 distinct CDR3 sequences listed, 18% were seen once; the top ten hold about 40%.

This TCR was recovered from a female donor with Graves disease. V usage is TRBV10-3 and J usage is TRBJ2-2; D uncertain. Sample: peripheral blood mononuclear cells (PBMCs), taken at new diagnosis, from a patient treated with antithyroid drugs. The DNA for the CDR3 is TGTGCCATCAGTGAGACAGTTACCGGGGAGCTGTTTTTT. This gives the protein CAISETVTGELFF.